This TCR beta chain derives from a study of blood T cell repertoires in COVID-19. Study background: Material from acute and convalescent COVID-19 was sourced from the United States, Italy and Spain. Sample material is recorded as cDNA or gDNA derived from T cells, B-cell-depleted T cells, or PBMCs.

Between the trimmed V and J ends, which lost 5 bases and 2 bases, there was a span of 15 bases. The CDR3 sequence is 15 residues long. Germline V gene sequence: CDR1 SGHTA, CDR2 FQGTGA. Per the original data handling: Amplifying reference gene primers gave estimates of nucleated cell counts. Only in-frame clones appear in the TCRdb table, and some are missing; sequencing was by immunoSEQ multiplex PCR. The V and J calls and the clone size are those of that table, but D and trimming were determined from the DNA. The data hold tens of thousands of clones, with about 86% observed a single time. The chain is built from TRBV7-3 and TRBJ2-5; D may be TRBD1 (5 bases). The sequenced sample consisted of peripheral blood. The clonotype originates from a man of 80 years or more with active COVID-19. CDR3 sequence (DNA): TGTGCCAGCAGCCAAACCGGTCAGGGACAAGAGACCCAGTACTTC. As protein: CASSQTGQGQETQYF.